Presented here are 20 T cell receptor beta chains from one specimen sequenced in a study of CD8+ T cells in alopecia areata. Investigators isolated RNA and reverse transcribed it into cDNA to act as the sequencing template. TCRdb keeps only in-frame clones here, not all; method: immunoSEQ multiplex PCR. Counted here are approximately 30,000 clones, around 59% occurring once; the ten biggest clones make up 30% to 50%. Sequencing was performed on NKG2D-high CD8+ T cells sorted from blood. These TCRs come from a human donor with alopecia areata.

This clone was counted a single time. The chain couples TRBV7-9 to TRBJ2-1; no reliable D call. The germline gives CDR1 SEHNR, CDR2 FQNEAQ (reference sequence). This CDR3 contains 10 residues. Trimming pared 1 base from V and 8 bases from J, leaving 0 bases between. CDR3 coding DNA: TGTGCCAGCAGCTTAGATGAGCAGTTCTTC. The encoded protein is CASSLDEQFF.

The CDR3 spells CASSQDFKGLGESYEQYF. For the CDR3, the DNA is TGCGCCAGCAGCCAAGATTTCAAAGGCTTGGGAGAGTCCTACGAGCAGTACTTC. This chain connects TRBV4-3 to TRBJ2-7; D might be TRBD2 (5 bases). The CDR3 totals 18 residues. Between the trimmed V and J ends, which lost 0 bases and 1 base, there was a span of 19 bases. Germline-derived CDR1 and CDR2 are LGHNA and YSLEER.

The sample holds a few counts of this clone. The genes are TRBV2 and TRBJ2-7; D possibly corresponds to TRBD2 (5 bases). The length of the CDR3 is 14 residues. Germline CDR1 reads SNHLY; CDR2 reads FYNNEI. The V end was cut by 2 bases, the J end by 5 bases, with 13 bases between. Written as DNA, the CDR3 is TGTGCCAGCAGTGAATCGGCTAGCTTCAACGAGCAGTACTTC. Protein: CASSESASFNEQYF.

This sequence joins TRBV4-3 and TRBJ2-5, with TRBD1 identical over 8 bases. The length of the CDR3 is 14 residues. Germline assignment: CDR1 LGHNA and CDR2 YSLEER. After removal of 1 base from V and 5 bases from J, the junction contained 3 bases not matched to a gene. The CDR3 is CASSQGTGTETQYF. CDR3 DNA sequence: TGCGCCAGCAGCCAAGGGACAGGGACGGAGACCCAGTACTTC.

This sequence joins TRBV5-6 and TRBJ2-7; D unclear. From germline, CDR1 is SGHDT and CDR2 YYEEEE. Between the trimmed V and J ends, which lost 2 bases and 10 bases, there was a span of 10 bases. The CDR3 runs 11 residues. CDR3 sequence (DNA): TGTGCCAGCAGCTTCGGTAGGGAACAGTACTTC. This translates into CASSFGREQYF.

V is TRBV4-3 and J is TRBJ2-5; 7 bases match TRBD2. The trim removed 3 bases at V and 1 base at J, leaving 20 bases unmatched. Germline CDR1 and CDR2: LGHNA and YSLEER. This CDR3 has 20 residues. As DNA, the CDR3 is TGCGCCAGCAGCCAGTGGGGGGGGACTAACCCGCCGGCTCCCCAAGAGACCCAGTACTTC. Translation gives CASSQWGGTNPPAPQETQYF.

In regard to this clone: In this CDR3 the conserved last residue, phenylalanine or tryptophan, is missing, so a read error is likely. It is unclear where the CDR3 begins or ends on the DNA, so no DNA is shown, and the CDR3 is as TCRdb lists it. The CDR3 spells CAISELGGGV. V usage is TRBV10-3 and J usage is TRBJ1-5. The germline V gene encodes CDR1 ENHRY and CDR2 SYGVKD. The length of the CDR3 is 10 amino acids, counting both ends.

In its sample, this clone was seen a few times. This sequence joins TRBV4-1 and TRBJ2-1, with no clear D. Trimming removed 0 bases from V and 7 bases from J, with 1 base in between. This CDR3 comprises 11 residues. The germline V gene encodes CDR1 MGHRA and CDR2 YSYEKL. Written as DNA, the CDR3 is TGCGCCAGCAGCCAAGATAATGAGCAGTTCTTC. It encodes CASSQDNEQFF.

The chain joins TRBV30 to TRBJ2-2; TRBD1 matches 8 bases. This CDR3 has 14 amino acids. CDR1 and CDR2 (germline): GTSNPN, SVGIG (reference sequence). V gave up 7 bases and J gave up 7 bases; unmatched junction bases: 11. The CDR3 loop is CASTGVRPNGELFF. CDR3 coding DNA: TGTGCCTCGACAGGGGTGAGGCCCAACGGGGAGCTGTTTTTT.

The chain uses TRBV28 and TRBJ1-2; D uncertain. Germline CDR1 MDHEN, CDR2 SYDVKM. The CDR3 spans 14 residues. Trimming removed 6 bases at V and 0 bases at J, with 11 bases between. The CDR3 spells CASSSRFTNYGYTF. The CDR3 DNA sequence: TGTGCCAGCAGCAGTAGATTCACTAACTATGGCTACACCTTC.

This clone appeared many times. V is TRBV4-1 and J is TRBJ1-5, with D tentatively TRBD1 (5 bases). Germline values: CDR1 MGHRA, CDR2 YSYEKL. The CDR3 extends over 14 amino acids. Trimming removed 1 base from V and 5 bases from J, with 9 bases in between. The CDR3 spells CASSQAGSDQPQHF. The DNA of the CDR3 is TGCGCCAGCAGCCAAGCAGGGTCCGATCAGCCCCAGCATTTT.

The J gene is TRBJ2-7, the V gene TRBV6-6; D might be TRBD2 (6 bases). The germline CDR1 and CDR2 sequences are MNHNY and SVGAGI (reference sequence). V was shortened by 9 bases and J by 7 bases, with 13 bases between the two germline ends. The CDR3 is made up of 11 amino acids. The CDR3 region has the DNA TGTGCCAGTATTATTGGAGGGGAGCAGTACTTC. Translation: CASIIGGEQYF.

This clone was detected only once. Other DNA variants within this sample encode the same CDR3. This chain links TRBV4-3 with TRBJ2-3, with D unresolved. CDR1 is LGHNA, CDR2 YSLEER, per germline. The germline V and J ends were trimmed by 1 base and 0 bases, with 5 bases remaining between them. This CDR3 contains 14 residues. CDR3 protein: CASSQGASTDTQYF. The DNA for the CDR3 is TGCGCCAGCAGCCAAGGGGCTAGCACAGATACGCAGTATTTT.

This clone was recorded a few times. The chain recombines TRBV5-4 with TRBJ1-2; perhaps TRBD1 as D (5 bases). V was shortened by 2 bases and J by 4 bases, with 15 bases between the two germline ends. The CDR3 spans 15 residues. Germline assignment: CDR1 SGHNT and CDR2 YYREEE (reference sequence). In nucleotides, the CDR3 is TGTGCCAGCAGCTTCGGGACGGGATCCGGCTATGGCTACACCTTC. Protein: CASSFGTGSGYGYTF.

V and J are TRBV29-1 and TRBJ2-1; 13 nucleotides agree with TRBD2. This CDR3 is built from 16 residues. From germline, CDR1 is SQVTM and CDR2 ANQGSEA. Unmatched junction bases numbered 8, after V lost 6 bases and J lost 3 bases. The CDR3 is CSVHGLAGVNYNEQFF. In DNA, the CDR3 is TGCAGCGTCCACGGACTAGCGGGAGTGAACTACAATGAGCAGTTCTTC.

The chain uses TRBV6-6 and TRBJ2-3, with 8 bases lining up with TRBD2. CDR3 length: 16 amino acids. The V gene end was trimmed by 0 bases and the J gene end by 2 bases; junction bases not matched to a gene: 4. In germline, CDR1 is MNHNY, CDR2 SVGAGI (reference sequence). The CDR3 DNA is TGTGCCAGCAGTTACTCCGGAGCGGGAGTCACAGATACGCAGTATTTT. It codes for CASSYSGAGVTDTQYF.

The V gene is TRBV20-1, the J gene TRBJ2-7; D unresolved. The CDR3 has 11 amino acids. Germline lookup yields CDR1 DFQATT and CDR2 SNEGSKA (reference sequence). V lost 3 bases, J lost 4 bases, and 7 bases lay in between. The CDR3 is CSASTPYEQYF. CDR3 in DNA: TGCAGTGCTAGTACGCCTTACGAGCAGTACTTC.

This clone was picked up a small number of times. The gene calls are TRBV4-1 and TRBJ2-1; D uncertain. The V end lost 0 bases, the J end lost 4 bases, and 7 bases lay between the germline ends. Germline V gene data show CDR1 as MGHRA and CDR2 as YSYEKL. This CDR3 spans 14 amino acids. The CDR3 DNA follows: TGCGCCAGCAGCCAAGATGTCACTTACAATGAGCAGTTCTTC. Encoded protein: CASSQDVTYNEQFF.

The chain recombines TRBV5-6 with TRBJ1-4; D ambiguous. Per the germline V gene, CDR1 is SGHDT and CDR2 is YYEEEE. Trimming removed 1 base from V and 8 bases from J, with 9 bases in between. The CDR3 runs to 13 residues. CDR3 region: CASSLSAAEKLFF. The CDR3 bases are TGTGCCAGCAGCTTGTCGGCAGCAGAAAAACTGTTTTTT.

The chain combines TRBV14 with TRBJ1-5; unclear D gene. In germline, CDR1 is SGHDN, CDR2 FVKESK. Trimming left V 5 bases short and J 5 bases short, with 7 bases between. The CDR3 is 12 amino acids. CDR3 nucleotides: TGTGCCAGCAGCTACGGGGATCAGCCCCAGCATTTT. Translating it yields CASSYGDQPQHF.